The T cell receptor beta chain described here comes from a study of cytomegalovirus exposure and HLA in healthy donors. Broader study findings: As a later analysis revealed, most CMV-associated TCR beta chains appeared HLA-restricted. Being productive about 90% or about 30% of the time was typical of most TCR beta V segments in an earlier analysis.

V shed 5 bases and J 5 bases; nucleotides not matched to a gene: 8. CDR3 length equals 15 residues. Germline CDR1 reads MGHRA; CDR2 reads YSYEKL. The primer mix had 60 Vbeta and 13 Jbeta primers. Profiled with immunoSEQ multiplex PCR; TCRdb holds only in-frame clones, not every one. This sample carries some 110,000 clones, about 76% of them seen once, and the ten largest clones take around 14%. Turning to this clone: As yet, its antigen is unknown.

Material: PBMCs. The chain joins TRBV4-1 to TRBJ2-5; TRBD2 matches 10 bases. This TCR came from a woman between 55 and 75 years old in good health and CMV-seropositive. The CDR3 loop reads CASSALAGDMETQYF. CDR3 nucleotides: TGCGCCAGCAGCGCCCTAGCGGGGGATATGGAGACCCAGTACTTC.